The 30 T cell receptor beta chains listed next were all sequenced from one sample in a study of blood T cell repertoires in COVID-19. TCRdb's table, derived via immunoSEQ multiplex PCR, lists solely in-frame clones and lacks some. This table has some 76,000 clones, around nine tenths appearing once. Sequenced sample: peripheral blood. These receptors originate from a man between 60 and 70 years old with acute or convalescent COVID-19.

J is TRBJ2-3 and V is TRBV15; tentatively, D is TRBD2 (6 bases). The CDR3 spans 18 residues. V lost 5 bases, J lost 0 bases, and 21 bases lay in between. In germline, CDR1 is LNHNV, CDR2 YYDKDF (reference sequence). The CDR3 DNA is TGTGCCACCAGCTGGGGGGTCCGAGGAACTTCTAGCACAGATACGCAGTATTTT. Translation gives CATSWGVRGTSSTDTQYF.

The V and J genes are TRBV5-6 and TRBJ1-1, with 8 bases fitting TRBD1. After removal of 4 bases from V and 0 bases from J, the junction contained 2 bases not matched to a gene. The CDR3 covers 14 residues. Germline-derived CDR1 and CDR2 are SGHDT and YYEEEE. The CDR3 sequence: CASSPDRVNTEAFF. The CDR3 bases are TGTGCCAGCAGCCCGGACAGGGTGAACACTGAAGCTTTCTTT.

The chain recombines TRBV7-8 with TRBJ2-7; 12 nucleotides match TRBD1. The CDR3 extends over 15 amino acids. After removal of 4 bases from V and 5 bases from J, the junction contained 6 bases not matched to a gene. Germline CDR1 is SGHVS and CDR2 is FQNEAQ. For the CDR3, the DNA is TGTGCCAGCAGCTCACCCGGGACAGGGGGCAACGAGCAGTACTTC. Amino acids: CASSSPGTGGNEQYF.

The chain has TRBV3-1 (or the pseudogene TRBV3-2) and TRBJ2-3; 9 bases match TRBD2. The germline V gene encodes CDR1 LGHDT and CDR2 YNNKEL (reference sequence). With V trimmed by 4 bases and J by 0 bases, 2 bases remained unmatched. This CDR3 spans 15 amino acids. The CDR3 reads CASSRLAASTDTQYF. Here the CDR3 DNA reads TGTGCCAGCAGCCGACTAGCGGCTAGCACAGATACGCAGTATTTT.

The chain recombines TRBV7-9 with TRBJ1-1; D is possibly TRBD1 (6 bases). Deletions cut 1 base from V and 10 bases from J, with 19 bases between. The CDR3 is 15 residues long. Germline CDR1 SEHNR, CDR2 FQNEAQ (reference sequence). The DNA for the CDR3 is TGTGCCAGCAGCTTAGGTTCTGAGCTCTCGACAGGAGCTTTCTTT. Amino acid sequence: CASSLGSELSTGAFF.

The chain uses TRBV19 and TRBJ1-1; D unclear. Germline loops: CDR1 LNHDA, CDR2 SQIVND (reference sequence). The length of the CDR3 is 12 residues. The V and J ends lost 5 bases and 1 base respectively, with 5 bases between them. CDR3 sequence: CASSEGNTEAFF. The CDR3 nucleotides are TGTGCCAGTAGTGAGGGGAACACTGAAGCTTTCTTT. The variable domain in full, with the rest retrieved from reference TRBV19 and TRBJ1-1, is DGGITQSPKYLFRKEGQNVTLSCEQNLNHDAMYWYRQDPGQGLRLIYYSQIVNDFQKGDIAEGYSVSREKKESFPLTVTSAQKNPTAFYLCASSEGNTEAFFGQGTRLTVV.

The V gene is TRBV19, the J gene TRBJ1-1; D ambiguous. Germline assignment: CDR1 LNHDA and CDR2 SQIVND (reference sequence). The CDR3 length is 14 residues. The germline V and J ends were trimmed by 3 bases and 1 base, with 9 bases remaining between them. CDR3 amino acids: CASSIFAGNTEAFF. In DNA form, the CDR3 reads TGTGCCAGTAGTATTTTTGCAGGGAACACTGAAGCTTTCTTT.

This chain connects TRBV5-1 to TRBJ2-7, with unresolved D. Looked up from germline, CDR1 is SGHRS and CDR2 is YFSETQ. V was trimmed by 0 bases and J by 0 bases, leaving 13 bases between them. CDR3 length: 16 amino acids. DNA of the CDR3: TGCGCCAGCAGCTTGGATCGTAGCTCCTACTCCTACGAGCAGTACTTC. The encoded protein is CASSLDRSSYSYEQYF.

Remarks on this clone: Other DNA sequences from this sample encode an identical CDR3 as well. The chain employs TRBV5-1 and TRBJ1-1; 8 bases map to TRBD1. V was pared by 3 bases and J by 5 bases, with 6 bases of the junction left unmatched. Germline values: CDR1 SGHRS, CDR2 YFSETQ. The length of the CDR3 is 14 residues. CDR3 nucleotides: TGCGCCAGCAGCTCTCAGGGGGCGCGAACTGAAGCTTTCTTT. It is translated as CASSSQGARTEAFF.

This clone was seen a few times. The genes are TRBV19 and TRBJ1-6; D is possibly TRBD1 (6 bases). Trimming removed 0 bases at V and 6 bases at J, with 9 bases between. The CDR3 totals 15 residues. Germline V gene lookup returns CDR1 LNHDA and CDR2 SQIVND (reference sequence). The DNA for the CDR3 is TGTGCCAGTAGTATAGATCGGGGGGCTAATTCACCCCTCCACTTT. Protein product: CASSIDRGANSPLHF.

The chain employs TRBV24-1 and TRBJ2-2, with 13 bases aligning to TRBD2. Germline assignment: CDR1 KGHDR and CDR2 SFDVKD. V was clipped by 5 bases and J by 7 bases; unmatched bases: 12. The CDR3 length is 18 residues. As DNA, the CDR3 is TGTGCCACCAGTGGATTGCAGAGGACTAGCGGGAGAAACGGGGAGCTGTTTTTT. This gives the protein CATSGLQRTSGRNGELFF.

The chain uses TRBV10-3 and TRBJ2-1, with 9 positions matching TRBD1. CDR1 and CDR2 from the germline V gene are ENHRY and SYGVKD. This CDR3 contains 14 residues. Unmatched junction bases numbered 6, after V lost 0 bases and J lost 12 bases. CDR3 amino acids: CAISESPPGQGQFF. CDR3 bases: TGTGCCATCAGTGAGTCTCCCCCGGGACAGGGGCAGTTCTTC.

This clone was seen only once. The gene calls are TRBV27 and TRBJ1-1; tentative D call: TRBD1 (5 bases). CDR1 is MNHEY, CDR2 SMNVEV, per germline (reference sequence). The germline V and J ends were trimmed by 0 bases and 11 bases, with 13 bases remaining between them. The CDR3 loop spans 13 amino acids. CDR3 sequence reads: CASSLSESGGAFF. The CDR3 nucleotides read TGTGCCAGCAGTTTATCTGAGAGTGGGGGGGCTTTCTTT.

The chain joins TRBV6-5 to TRBJ1-5; the D gene is possibly TRBD1 (6 bases). V was clipped by 6 bases and J by 2 bases, with 11 bases between them. Germline V gene lookup returns CDR1 MNHEY and CDR2 SVGAGI. The CDR3 consists of 14 residues. The CDR3 loop reads CASRYREGNQPQHF. CDR3 nucleotides: TGTGCCAGCAGATACAGGGAGGGCAATCAGCCCCAGCATTTT.

The chain links TRBV4-2 to TRBJ2-5; 8 bases are shared with TRBD2. The CDR3 is 18 amino acids. V dropped 0 bases and J dropped 2; count of bases not matched to a gene: 11. Germline CDR1 and CDR2: LGHNA and YNFKEQ. CDR3 sequence reads: CASSQDRGGTSGQETQYF. DNA for the CDR3: TGTGCCAGCAGCCAAGATCGGGGGGGAACTAGCGGTCAAGAGACCCAGTACTTC.

This sequence joins TRBV5-1 and TRBJ1-1; 9 bases line up with TRBD1. This CDR3 contains 14 residues. After removal of 0 bases from V and 5 bases from J, the junction contained 2 bases not matched to a gene. The germline gives CDR1 SGHRS, CDR2 YFSETQ. CDR3 in amino acids: CASSLGDRATEAFF. The CDR3 coding sequence is TGCGCCAGCAGCTTGGGGGACAGGGCTACTGAAGCTTTCTTT.

The chain is built from TRBV6-5 and TRBJ2-5; TRBD2 matches 8 bases. CDR3 length: 16 amino acids. The J segment lost 3 bases and the V segment lost 2 bases, leaving 8 bases of the junction unmatched. Germline V lookup: CDR1 MNHEY, CDR2 SVGAGI. CDR3 amino acids: CASSYGGGLLKETQYF. DNA for the CDR3: TGTGCCAGCAGTTACGGCGGGGGGCTCCTGAAAGAGACCCAGTACTTC.

DNA of the CDR3: TGCGCCAGCAGCCCGCTGGGCGGAGCGGGGGCAGATACGCAGTATTTT. This sequence encodes CASSPLGGAGADTQYF. The chain has TRBV5-1 and TRBJ2-3; TRBD2 matches 8 bases. V dropped 4 bases and J dropped 4; count of bases not matched to a gene: 11. The CDR3 loop spans 16 amino acids. Germline values: CDR1 SGHRS, CDR2 YFSETQ.

This sequence joins TRBV30 and TRBJ2-7; TRBD1 matches 8 bases. The germline V gene has CDR1 GTSNPN and CDR2 SVGIG (reference sequence). The ends lost 2 bases at V and 5 bases at J; junction bases unmatched: 14. This CDR3 contains 16 residues. CDR3 region: CAWSTPTGAGGDEQYF. The CDR3 nucleotides read TGTGCCTGGAGTACCCCGACAGGGGCGGGTGGTGACGAGCAGTACTTC.

The rearrangement joins TRBV24-1 to TRBJ2-1; D not resolved. The CDR3 runs to 17 residues. Trimming shortened V by 3 bases and J by 2 bases, and 16 bases separated the two germline ends. Per germline, CDR1 KGHDR and CDR2 SFDVKD. The CDR3 region is CATSDLDGADPYNEQFF. The CDR3 nucleotides are TGTGCCACCAGTGATCTCGACGGAGCAGACCCCTACAATGAGCAGTTCTTC.

The chain couples TRBV6-5 to TRBJ1-2, with 8 bases matching TRBD1. The germline gives CDR1 MNHEY, CDR2 SVGAGI. V dropped 7 bases and J dropped 4; count of bases not matched to a gene: 8. There are 14 residues in the CDR3. CDR3 coding DNA: TGTGCCAGCACTGGACAGGGACCGACCTATGGCTACACCTTC. Translation gives CASTGQGPTYGYTF.

This clone was detected only once. This chain links TRBV7-7 with TRBJ2-4; tentative D call: TRBD1 (5 bases). V lost 1 base, J lost 11 bases, and 27 bases lay in between. The CDR3 spans 18 residues. Germline V gene data show CDR1 as SSHAT and CDR2 as FNYEAQ (reference sequence). The CDR3 loop is CASSLGFSARAAMELQYF. The CDR3 coding sequence is TGTGCCAGCAGCTTAGGATTTTCGGCCAGGGCTGCAATGGAGCTTCAGTACTTC.

The V gene is TRBV12-5, the J gene TRBJ2-3; 9 bases are shared with TRBD2. Germline assignment: CDR1 LGHNT and CDR2 FRNRAP. After removal of 3 bases from V and 5 bases from J, the junction contained 18 bases not matched to a gene. This CDR3 spans 19 amino acids. Here the CDR3 DNA reads TGTGCTAGTGGTTTAGGGGCCGGGGCTGCGGGAGGGCTCGGAGATACGCAGTATTTT. This sequence encodes CASGLGAGAAGGLGDTQYF.

The chain employs TRBV5-1 and TRBJ2-3, with D perhaps matching TRBD1 (5 bases). Trimming left V 4 bases short and J 0 bases short, with 12 bases between. CDR1 SGHRS and CDR2 YFSETQ come from the germline V gene. The CDR3 is made up of 15 amino acids. The CDR3, as DNA: TGCGCCAGCAGCCTTAAGACAGCTAGCACAGATACGCAGTATTTT. This encodes CASSLKTASTDTQYF. The variable domain in full, with the rest retrieved from reference TRBV5-1 and TRBJ2-3, is KAGVTQTPRYLIKTRGQQVTLSCSPISGHRSVSWYQQTPGQGLQFLFEYFSETQRNKGNFPGRFSGRQFSNSRSEMNVSTLELGDSALYLCASSLKTASTDTQYFGPGTRLTVL.

The chain links TRBV11-3 to TRBJ1-1, with TRBD1 matching over 9 bases. CDR1 SGHNT and CDR2 YENEEA come from the germline V gene. CDR3 length: 13 amino acids. The V and J ends lost 5 bases and 7 bases, in that order; junction bases with no gene match: 5. The CDR3: CASSHNRGLEAFF. CDR3 nucleotides: TGTGCCAGCAGCCACAACAGGGGGCTTGAAGCTTTCTTT.

The chain carries TRBV6-1 and TRBJ1-3; D may be TRBD1 (6 bases). The V gene's germline CDR1 is MNHNS and CDR2 SASEGT. CDR3 size: 15 residues. V was clipped by 0 bases and J by 2 bases, with 8 bases between them. The CDR3 sequence is CASSEAQGPGNTIYF. DNA of the CDR3: TGTGCCAGCAGTGAAGCACAGGGACCTGGAAACACCATATATTTT.

The genes are TRBV9 and TRBJ2-1; 9 bases line up with TRBD2. The CDR3 contains 18 residues. J was trimmed by 0 bases and V by 4 bases; bases with no gene match: 11. Germline V gives CDR1 SGDLS, CDR2 YYNGEE. The CDR3: CASSSLGLAVSSYNEQFF. In nucleotides, the CDR3 is TGTGCCAGCAGCTCCTTGGGACTAGCCGTAAGCTCCTACAATGAGCAGTTCTTC.

This chain uses TRBV5-5 with TRBJ2-5, with a weak D call TRBD1 (7 bases). V lost 0 bases to trimming and J lost 5 bases, with 14 bases between them. The CDR3 covers 15 residues. Germline V lookup: CDR1 SGHKS, CDR2 YYEKEE (reference sequence). CDR3 region: CASSLGQGGFETQYF. The CDR3 bases are TGTGCCAGCAGCTTGGGACAGGGAGGTTTTGAGACCCAGTACTTC.

The rearrangement uses TRBV10-2 and TRBJ1-2; D is unresolved. CDR1 is WSHSY, CDR2 SAAADI, per germline. The CDR3 has 14 residues. V gave up 3 bases and J gave up 3 bases, with 11 bases separating them. In DNA, the CDR3 is TGCGCCAGCAGTGACTCCAAGGAGGACTATGGCTACACCTTC. Its protein product is CASSDSKEDYGYTF.

The genes are TRBV15 and TRBJ2-5; the match to TRBD1 covers 12 bases. This CDR3 is built from 15 residues. CDR1 LNHNV and CDR2 YYDKDF come from the germline V gene (reference sequence). V shed 5 bases and J 0 bases; nucleotides not matched to a gene: 1. CDR3 coding DNA: TGTGCCACCAGCGGGGACAGGGGGCACCAAGAGACCCAGTACTTC. Its translation is CATSGDRGHQETQYF.